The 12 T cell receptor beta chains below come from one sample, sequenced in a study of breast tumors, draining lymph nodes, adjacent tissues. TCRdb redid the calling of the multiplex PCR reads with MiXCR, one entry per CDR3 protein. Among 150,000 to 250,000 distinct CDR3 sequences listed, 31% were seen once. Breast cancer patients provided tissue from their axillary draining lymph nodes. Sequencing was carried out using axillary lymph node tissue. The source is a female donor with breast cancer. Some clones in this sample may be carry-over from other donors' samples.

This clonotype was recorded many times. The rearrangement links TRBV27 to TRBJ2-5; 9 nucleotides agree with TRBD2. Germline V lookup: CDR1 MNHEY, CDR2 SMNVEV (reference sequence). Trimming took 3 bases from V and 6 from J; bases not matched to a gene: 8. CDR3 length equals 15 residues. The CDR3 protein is CASSLEFSGRKTQYF. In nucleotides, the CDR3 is TGTGCCAGCAGTTTGGAATTTAGCGGGAGAAAGACCCAGTACTTC.

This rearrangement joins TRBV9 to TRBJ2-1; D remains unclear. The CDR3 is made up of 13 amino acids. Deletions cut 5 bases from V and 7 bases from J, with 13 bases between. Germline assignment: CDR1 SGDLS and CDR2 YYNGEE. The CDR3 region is CASSLESANEQFF. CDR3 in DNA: TGTGCCAGCAGTTTAGAGAGCGCGAATGAGCAGTTCTTC.

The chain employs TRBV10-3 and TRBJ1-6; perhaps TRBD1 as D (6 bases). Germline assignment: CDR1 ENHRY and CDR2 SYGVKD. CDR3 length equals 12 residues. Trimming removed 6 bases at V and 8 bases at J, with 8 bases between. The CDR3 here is CAISGTHSPLHF. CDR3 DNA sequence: TGTGCCATCAGCGGGACACATTCACCCCTCCACTTT.

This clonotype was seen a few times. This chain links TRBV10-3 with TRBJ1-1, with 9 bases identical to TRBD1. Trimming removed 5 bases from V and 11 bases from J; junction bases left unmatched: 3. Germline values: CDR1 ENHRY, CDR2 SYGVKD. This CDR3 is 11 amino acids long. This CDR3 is CAISWDREAFF. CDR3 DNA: TGTGCCATCAGTTGGGACAGGGAGGCTTTCTTT.

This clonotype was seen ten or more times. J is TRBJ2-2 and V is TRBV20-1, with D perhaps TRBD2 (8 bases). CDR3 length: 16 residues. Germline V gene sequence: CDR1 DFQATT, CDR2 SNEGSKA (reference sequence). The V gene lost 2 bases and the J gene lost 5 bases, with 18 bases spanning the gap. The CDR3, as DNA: TGCAGTGCTAGACCCCGGGAGGGGGCGCAGACCGGGGAGCTGTTTTTT. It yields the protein CSARPREGAQTGELFF.

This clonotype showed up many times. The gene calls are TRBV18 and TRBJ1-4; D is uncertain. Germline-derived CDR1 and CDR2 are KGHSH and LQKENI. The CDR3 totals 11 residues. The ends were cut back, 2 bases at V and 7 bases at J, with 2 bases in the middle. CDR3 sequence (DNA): TGTGCCAGCTCACCAGCTGAAAAACTGTTTTTT. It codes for CASSPAEKLFF. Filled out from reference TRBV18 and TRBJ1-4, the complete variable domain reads NAGVMQNPRHLVRRRGQEARLRCSPMKGHSHVYWYRQLPEEGLKFMVYLQKENIIDESGMPKERFSAEFPKEGPSILRIQQVVRGDSAAYFCASSPAEKLFFGSGTQLSVL.

The CDR3 coding sequence is TGTGCCAGCAGCTTGGCCCCCACCCGGGGTAGCACAGATACGCAGTATTTT. Translation: CASSLAPTRGSTDTQYF. This chain connects TRBV5-5 to TRBJ2-3, with a possible D match to TRBD2 (5 bases). V lost 0 bases and J 0 bases, leaving 14 bases between the germline ends. This CDR3 has 17 residues. The V gene's germline CDR1 is SGHKS and CDR2 YYEKEE (reference sequence).

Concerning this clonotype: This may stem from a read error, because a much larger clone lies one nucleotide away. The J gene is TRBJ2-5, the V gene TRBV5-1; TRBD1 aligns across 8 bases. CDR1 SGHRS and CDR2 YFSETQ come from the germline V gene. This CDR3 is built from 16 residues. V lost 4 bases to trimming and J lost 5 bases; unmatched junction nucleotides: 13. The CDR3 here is CASSAPGTGMTETQYF. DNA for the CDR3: TGCGCCAGCAGCGCACCAGGGACAGGCATGACGGAGACCCAGTACTTC.

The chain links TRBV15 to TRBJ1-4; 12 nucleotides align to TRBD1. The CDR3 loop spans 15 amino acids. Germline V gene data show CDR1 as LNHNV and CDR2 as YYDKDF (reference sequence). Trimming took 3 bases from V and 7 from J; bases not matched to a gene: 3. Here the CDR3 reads CATSRGQGAFEKLFF. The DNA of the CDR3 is TGTGCCACCAGCAGGGGACAGGGGGCTTTTGAAAAACTGTTTTTT.

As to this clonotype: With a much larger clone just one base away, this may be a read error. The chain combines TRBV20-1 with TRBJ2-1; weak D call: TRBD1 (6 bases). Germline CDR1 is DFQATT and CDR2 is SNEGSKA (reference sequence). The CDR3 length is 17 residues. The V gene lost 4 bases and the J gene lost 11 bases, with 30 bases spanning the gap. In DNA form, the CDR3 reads TGCAGTGCTACAACCTTGGCAGACCTAGGAATAGGGGGTAAGCAGTTCTTC. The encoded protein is CSATTLADLGIGGKQFF.

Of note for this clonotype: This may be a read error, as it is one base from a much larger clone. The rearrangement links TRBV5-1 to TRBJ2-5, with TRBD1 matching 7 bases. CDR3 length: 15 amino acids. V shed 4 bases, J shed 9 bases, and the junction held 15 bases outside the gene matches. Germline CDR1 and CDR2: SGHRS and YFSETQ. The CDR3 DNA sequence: TGCGCCAGCAGCAACGGGACAGTCCCCAACGAGGCCCAGTACTTC. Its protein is CASSNGTVPNEAQYF.

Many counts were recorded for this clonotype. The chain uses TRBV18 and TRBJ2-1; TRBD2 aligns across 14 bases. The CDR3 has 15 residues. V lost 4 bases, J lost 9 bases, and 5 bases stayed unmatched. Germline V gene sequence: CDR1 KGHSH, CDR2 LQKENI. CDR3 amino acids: CASSLSGLAGGEQFF. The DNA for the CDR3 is TGTGCCAGCTCACTCTCAGGACTAGCGGGAGGTGAGCAGTTCTTC.